Presented here are 30 T cell receptor beta chains from one specimen sequenced in a study of shared clonotypes between healthy human individuals. TCRdb's table, derived via immunoSEQ multiplex PCR, lists solely in-frame clones and lacks some. The table has about 2 million clones, 85% to 95% seen once. Sequences were obtained from naive CD4+ T cells sorted from blood. Subset meaning: CD45RA+ positively selected. The receptors here all came from a man aged 18 to 30 in good health.

V and J are TRBV25-1 and TRBJ2-1; D ambiguous. The CDR3 spans 12 residues. Germline loops: CDR1 MGHDK, CDR2 SYGVNS. Trimming took 3 bases from V and 8 from J, leaving 8 bases between them. Written as DNA, the CDR3 is TGTGCCAGCAGTGACGTCATCGATGAGCAGTTCTTC. Protein sequence: CASSDVIDEQFF.

The V call is TRBV4-2, the J call TRBJ2-5, with a possible D match to TRBD2 (5 bases). The CDR3 totals 16 residues. The germline V gene encodes CDR1 LGHNA and CDR2 YNFKEQ. Trimming shortened V by 0 bases and J by 3 bases, and 14 bases separated the two germline ends. CDR3: CASSQDWASIEETQYF. In nucleotides, the CDR3 is TGTGCCAGCAGCCAAGATTGGGCTAGCATCGAAGAGACCCAGTACTTC.

Turning to this clone: Additional DNA sequences in this sample encode the identical CDR3. The chain uses TRBV19 and TRBJ1-2; maybe TRBD1 (5 bases). In germline, CDR1 is LNHDA, CDR2 SQIVND (reference sequence). The CDR3 loop spans 13 amino acids. V was cut by 4 bases and J by 2 bases, with 8 bases left in between. This CDR3 is CASSSDRNYGYTF. The CDR3 DNA reads TGTGCCAGTAGTAGCGACAGAAACTATGGCTACACCTTC.

The chain uses TRBV11-2 and TRBJ2-5; maybe TRBD1 (5 bases). Germline assignment: CDR1 SGHAT and CDR2 FQNNGV. This CDR3 spans 13 amino acids. V shed 6 bases and J shed 0 bases, with 8 bases lying between them. In DNA, the CDR3 is TGTGCCAGCAGTCCCAGGGACCAAGAGACCCAGTACTTC. It specifies CASSPRDQETQYF.

This chain connects TRBV30 to TRBJ1-2; 8 bases agree with TRBD1. Germline V gives CDR1 GTSNPN, CDR2 SVGIG (reference sequence). V shed 3 bases and J 8 bases; nucleotides not matched to a gene: 17. The CDR3 sequence is 16 residues long. The CDR3 protein is CAWSPGRQGAGWGYTF. The CDR3 coding sequence is TGTGCCTGGAGCCCGGGGAGGCAGGGGGCTGGATGGGGCTACACCTTC.

This chain connects TRBV6-6 to TRBJ1-4, with 8 positions matching TRBD1. V was pared by 6 bases and J by 4 bases, with 4 bases of the junction left unmatched. The CDR3 is made up of 14 amino acids. Germline CDR1 is MNHNY and CDR2 is SVGAGI (reference sequence). In DNA form, the CDR3 reads TGTGCCAGCAGGTCAGGGGGCCTTAATGAAAAACTGTTTTTT. Protein: CASRSGGLNEKLFF.

In its sample, this clone was seen once. The rearrangement links TRBV6-4 to TRBJ2-3; D is uncertain. CDR3 size: 12 residues. The V and J ends lost 6 bases and 4 bases respectively, with 8 bases between them. The germline gives CDR1 MRHNA, CDR2 SNTAGT. The chain's CDR3 is CASRRESDTQYF. In nucleotides, the CDR3 is TGTGCCAGCAGGCGCGAGTCAGATACGCAGTATTTT.

CDR3 residues: CAWTRQTGGYTF. The CDR3 coding sequence is TGTGCCTGGACCCGACAGACGGGGGGCTACACCTTC. This rearrangement joins TRBV30 to TRBJ1-2; D perhaps matches TRBD1 (5 bases). Trimming removed 4 bases from V and 8 bases from J, with 14 bases in between. There are 12 residues in the CDR3. CDR1 GTSNPN and CDR2 SVGIG come from the germline V gene (reference sequence).

The rearrangement links TRBV28 to TRBJ1-1; D unclear. The CDR3 runs to 12 residues. Germline-derived CDR1 and CDR2 are MDHEN and SYDVKM. V was clipped by 3 bases and J by 5 bases, with 7 bases between them. The CDR3 DNA follows: TGTGCCAGCAGTTTGGCCCAAACTGAAGCTTTCTTT. It encodes CASSLAQTEAFF. The variable domain in full, completed from reference TRBV28 and TRBJ1-1, reads DVKVTQSSRYLVKRTGEKVFLECVQDMDHENMFWYRQDPGLGLRLIYFSYDVKMKEKGDIPEGYSVSREKKERFSLILESASTNQTSMYLCASSLAQTEAFFGQGTRLTVV.

The CDR3 is CASSPPLPGRDTQYF. For the CDR3, the DNA is TGTGCCAGCTCACCACCGTTACCAGGCAGAGATACGCAGTATTTT. The rearrangement uses TRBV18 and TRBJ2-3; no clear D. CDR3 length: 15 amino acids. In germline, CDR1 is KGHSH, CDR2 LQKENI. Deletions cut 0 bases from V and 5 bases from J, with 12 bases between.

This clone was seen a single time. This chain uses TRBV7-9 with TRBJ2-2, with D unclear. The V end lost 4 bases, the J end lost 1 base, and 13 bases lay between the germline ends. This CDR3 has 16 residues. Germline lookup yields CDR1 SEHNR and CDR2 FQNEAQ (reference sequence). The CDR3 reads CASSSRAPENTGELFF. The CDR3 DNA reads TGTGCCAGCAGCTCCCGGGCCCCCGAGAACACCGGGGAGCTGTTTTTT.

This chain connects TRBV5-1 to TRBJ1-6; tentative D call: TRBD1 (5 bases). The CDR3 covers 15 residues. In germline, CDR1 is SGHRS, CDR2 YFSETQ. Trimming removed 1 base from V and 4 bases from J, with 9 bases in between. CDR3 sequence reads: CASSLLGEYNSPLHF. The CDR3 region has the DNA TGCGCCAGCAGCTTGTTAGGGGAGTATAATTCACCCCTCCACTTT.

The chain carries TRBV7-2 and TRBJ2-7; unclear D gene. The CDR3 totals 11 residues. Trimming cost V 2 bases and J 6 bases, with 5 bases left between them. Germline V gives CDR1 SGHTA, CDR2 FQGNSA. This CDR3 reads CASSLKGEQYF. The CDR3 DNA sequence: TGTGCCAGCAGCTTAAAAGGCGAGCAGTACTTC.

The rearrangement uses TRBV5-1 and TRBJ1-1; TRBD1 aligns across 9 bases. CDR1 and CDR2 (germline): SGHRS, YFSETQ. V lost 6 bases, J lost 0 bases, and 9 bases stayed unmatched. This CDR3 region has 16 residues. CDR3 sequence reads: CASNYGQGTMNTEAFF. The CDR3 DNA reads TGCGCCAGCAACTATGGACAGGGGACCATGAACACTGAAGCTTTCTTT.

The gene calls are TRBV4-1 and TRBJ2-5; TRBD1 matches 8 bases. Looked up from germline, CDR1 is MGHRA and CDR2 is YSYEKL. V was clipped by 1 base and J by 3 bases; unmatched bases: 16. The CDR3 runs 19 residues. CDR3 nucleotides: TGCGCCAGCAGCCAAGCCCGGGACAGGCTGTGGGGGTCTAAAGAGACCCAGTACTTC. Amino acid sequence: CASSQARDRLWGSKETQYF.

In its sample, this clone was seen once. The V call is TRBV4-2, the J call TRBJ1-5; unclear D gene. There are 15 residues in the CDR3. The V gene lost 0 bases and the J gene lost 0 bases, with 6 bases spanning the gap. Germline lookup yields CDR1 LGHNA and CDR2 YNFKEQ. In DNA form, the CDR3 reads TGTGCCAGCAGCCAAGAAACCTATAGCAATCAGCCCCAGCATTTT. Protein product: CASSQETYSNQPQHF.

The rearrangement uses TRBV10-2 and TRBJ1-1; tentative D call: TRBD1 (6 bases). The germline CDR1 and CDR2 sequences are WSHSY and SAAADI. The CDR3 is 11 residues long. V lost 5 bases and J lost 10, with 11 bases in between. The CDR3 region has the DNA TGCGCCAGCAGTACGGACAGTAGAGCTTTCTTT. Its translation is CASSTDSRAFF.

This clone was seen once. The V and J genes are TRBV7-6 and TRBJ2-3, with D possibly TRBD1 on 5 matching bases. Germline-derived CDR1 and CDR2 are SGHVS and FNYEAQ. The CDR3 loop spans 14 amino acids. Between the trimmed V and J ends, which lost 5 bases and 2 bases, there was a span of 11 bases. The CDR3 nucleotides read TGTGCCAGCAGCCATGGGGCCCCCACAGATACGCAGTATTTT. It is translated as CASSHGAPTDTQYF.

CDR3 sequence reads: CASSYSVGTGANVLTF. CDR3 nucleotides: TGTGCCAGCAGTTACTCCGTGGGGACTGGGGCCAACGTCCTGACTTTC. The chain couples TRBV6-6 to TRBJ2-6; D is ambiguous. The V gene lost 0 bases and the J gene lost 2 bases, with 8 bases spanning the gap. Germline CDR1 is MNHNY and CDR2 is SVGAGI (reference sequence). The CDR3 sequence is 16 residues long.

This chain joins TRBV4-2 and TRBJ2-1; 7 bases map to TRBD2. Germline CDR1 reads LGHNA; CDR2 reads YNFKEQ. The CDR3 runs 15 residues. Losses at the gene ends were 11 bases for V and 0 bases for J; bases not matched to a gene: 10. The CDR3: CAAGWGGSSYNEQFF. CDR3 nucleotides: TGTGCCGCCGGATGGGGGGGAAGCTCCTACAATGAGCAGTTCTTC.

The V gene is TRBV5-4, the J gene TRBJ1-4; 8 bases are a match to TRBD1. Germline CDR1 is SGHNT and CDR2 is YYREEE (reference sequence). The CDR3 length is 15 residues. The V segment lost 1 base and the J segment 3 bases; nucleotides outside the gene matches: 2. CDR3: CASSLRTGSNEKLFF. CDR3 nucleotide sequence: TGTGCCAGCAGCTTGCGGACAGGGTCTAATGAAAAACTGTTTTTT.

About this clone itself: The same CDR3 is also encoded by other DNA sequences in this sample. The chain combines TRBV5-1 with TRBJ1-5; no reliable D call. The V end was cut by 4 bases, the J end by 1 base, with 6 bases between. Germline V lookup: CDR1 SGHRS, CDR2 YFSETQ. The CDR3 has 13 amino acids. The CDR3 DNA reads as TGCGCCAGCAGCCAGGACAGCAATCAGCCCCAGCATTTT. This codes for CASSQDSNQPQHF.

The J gene is TRBJ2-3, the V gene TRBV10-3, with 7 bases matching TRBD1. Germline CDR1 reads ENHRY; CDR2 reads SYGVKD. This CDR3 has 13 amino acids. V was pared by 3 bases and J by 3 bases, with 0 bases of the junction left unmatched. The CDR3 sequence: CAISDRGTDTQYF. The DNA of the CDR3 is TGTGCCATCAGTGACAGGGGGACAGATACGCAGTATTTT.

The genes are TRBV6-4 and TRBJ2-7, with 8 bases identical to TRBD1. Germline CDR1 MRHNA, CDR2 SNTAGT. CDR3 length equals 17 residues. With 1 base clipped from V and 2 bases from J, the junction kept 10 bases outside the gene matches. CDR3 in amino acids: CASSDFCSGGTAYEQYF. CDR3 coding DNA: TGTGCCAGCAGTGACTTTTGTTCAGGGGGCACGGCCTACGAGCAGTACTTC.

This sequence joins TRBV5-1 and TRBJ1-5; 7 positions agree with TRBD1. Trimming at V came to 3 bases and at J to 5 bases, leaving 5 bases not matched to a gene. Germline values: CDR1 SGHRS, CDR2 YFSETQ. The length of the CDR3 is 14 residues. This chain's CDR3 is CASSSGQKDQPQHF. CDR3 coding DNA: TGCGCCAGCAGCTCGGGACAGAAAGATCAGCCCCAGCATTTT.

The chain couples TRBV5-1 to TRBJ2-4, with 11 positions matching TRBD2. Germline V CDR1 and CDR2: SGHRS, YFSETQ. The CDR3 has 17 residues. The J segment lost 10 bases and the V segment lost 4 bases, leaving 16 bases of the junction unmatched. The CDR3 reads CASSPRTGSGLAAIQYF. CDR3 coding DNA: TGCGCCAGCAGCCCCCGGACAGGGTCGGGACTAGCGGCAATTCAGTACTTC.

The V call is TRBV5-6, the J call TRBJ2-7, with unresolved D. The germline V gene has CDR1 SGHDT and CDR2 YYEEEE. This CDR3 region has 15 residues. The V end was cut by 4 bases, the J end by 1 base, with 15 bases between. The CDR3 is CASSLTSFDSYEQYF. The CDR3 DNA reads as TGTGCCAGCAGCCTCACCAGTTTTGATTCCTACGAGCAGTACTTC. Together with reference TRBV5-6 and TRBJ2-7, the CDR3 gives the full variable domain: DAGVTQSPTHLIKTRGQQVTLRCSPKSGHDTVSWYQQALGQGPQFIFQYYEEEERQRGNFPDRFSGHQFPNYSSELNVNALLLGDSALYLCASSLTSFDSYEQYFGPGTRLTVT.

In its sample, this clone was seen a few times. The rearrangement joins TRBV19 to TRBJ1-6; perhaps TRBD1 as D (5 bases). V lost 6 bases and J 11 bases, leaving 14 bases between the germline ends. There are 13 residues in the CDR3. In germline, CDR1 is LNHDA, CDR2 SQIVND (reference sequence). CDR3 residues: CASSDSVIPPLHF. The CDR3 DNA reads TGTGCCAGTAGCGACAGTGTGATTCCACCCCTCCACTTT.

The chain combines TRBV5-1 with TRBJ2-7; TRBD2 matches 10 bases. The CDR3 is 16 amino acids. V lost 1 base, J lost 9 bases, and 13 bases stayed unmatched. Germline-derived CDR1 and CDR2 are SGHRS and YFSETQ. The CDR3, as DNA: TGCGCCAGCAGCTTGAGCGTCGGACTAGCGGAAAGTGGGCAGTACTTC. This sequence encodes CASSLSVGLAESGQYF.

This chain connects TRBV5-1 to TRBJ2-2; maybe TRBD2 (6 bases). The CDR3 runs 16 residues. The germline V gene encodes CDR1 SGHRS and CDR2 YFSETQ. The V end was cut by 4 bases, the J end by 1 base, with 14 bases between. DNA for the CDR3: TGCGCCAGCAGCCGTTCCGGGAGCCTGAACACCGGGGAGCTGTTTTTT. Translated: CASSRSGSLNTGELFF. Full variable domain (rest looked up from reference TRBV5-1 and TRBJ2-2): KAGVTQTPRYLIKTRGQQVTLSCSPISGHRSVSWYQQTPGQGLQFLFEYFSETQRNKGNFPGRFSGRQFSNSRSEMNVSTLELGDSALYLCASSRSGSLNTGELFFGEGSRLTVL.